The 5 T cell receptor beta chains in this list originate from one sample, sequenced in a study of cytomegalovirus exposure and HLA in healthy donors (dated by TCRdb to the late 2010s). Library preparation was by the immunoSEQ multiplex PCR assay. The multiplex PCR relied on a mix of 60 forward primers for TCR Vbeta segments and 13 reverse primers for TCR Jbeta segments. TCRdb took this table from immuneACCESS and kept in-frame rearrangements with V and J called. Such tables lack part of the clones; where checked against another copy, unresolved V genes explain under half of the gap, and the rest is unexplained. In all, the sample holds roughly 130,000 clones, and about 80% of those were seen once. The ten largest clones add up to 0.85% to 1.3% of the sample. The sequencing input was PBMCs. The origin of the receptors is a human donor in good health.

The V gene is TRBV4-2, the J gene TRBJ2-1; D is possibly TRBD2 (6 bases). V lost 1 base, J lost 6 bases, and 10 bases lay in between. Germline V gene lookup returns CDR1 LGHNA and CDR2 YNFKEQ. This CDR3 region has 14 residues. CDR3 region: CASSQGLVVNEQFF. In DNA form, the CDR3 reads TGTGCCAGCAGCCAAGGACTAGTCGTCAATGAGCAGTTCTTC.

The chain carries TRBV9 and TRBJ1-2; D remains unclear. This CDR3 is 10 amino acids long. V dropped 3 bases and J dropped 14 bases, with 11 bases sitting between them. CDR1 is SGDLS and CDR2 is YYNGEE in the germline V gene. The CDR3 sequence: CASSGSLQTF. The CDR3 nucleotides read TGTGCCAGCAGCGGGAGCCTTCAGACCTTC.

This chain uses TRBV6-1 with TRBJ1-2, with D possibly matching TRBD1 (5 bases). Germline-derived CDR1 and CDR2 are MNHNS and SASEGT. Trimming left V 8 bases short and J 3 bases short, with 19 bases between. The length of the CDR3 is 15 residues. In nucleotides, the CDR3 is TGTGCCAGCGGTCGGGCCAGTTCGGGGGACTATGGCTACACCTTC. Translating gives CASGRASSGDYGYTF.

The chain recombines TRBV28 with TRBJ2-5, with 9 nucleotides matching TRBD1. Germline V lookup: CDR1 MDHEN, CDR2 SYDVKM. Trimming removed 3 bases from V and 5 bases from J; junction bases left unmatched: 4. CDR3 length: 14 residues. CDR3: CASSFGGQGETQYF. CDR3 nucleotides: TGTGCCAGCAGTTTCGGGGGACAGGGCGAGACCCAGTACTTC. Based on the CDR3 plus reference TRBV28 and TRBJ2-5, the full variable domain is DVKVTQSSRYLVKRTGEKVFLECVQDMDHENMFWYRQDPGLGLRLIYFSYDVKMKEKGDIPEGYSVSREKKERFSLILESASTNQTSMYLCASSFGGQGETQYFGPGTRLLVL.

This chain connects TRBV28 to TRBJ2-5; 7 bases agree with TRBD2. The V segment lost 3 bases and the J segment 2 bases; nucleotides outside the gene matches: 0. The CDR3 is 13 amino acids. Germline V lookup: CDR1 MDHEN, CDR2 SYDVKM. CDR3 loop: CASSFSGQETQYF. The DNA of the CDR3 is TGTGCCAGCAGTTTTAGCGGGCAAGAGACCCAGTACTTC.